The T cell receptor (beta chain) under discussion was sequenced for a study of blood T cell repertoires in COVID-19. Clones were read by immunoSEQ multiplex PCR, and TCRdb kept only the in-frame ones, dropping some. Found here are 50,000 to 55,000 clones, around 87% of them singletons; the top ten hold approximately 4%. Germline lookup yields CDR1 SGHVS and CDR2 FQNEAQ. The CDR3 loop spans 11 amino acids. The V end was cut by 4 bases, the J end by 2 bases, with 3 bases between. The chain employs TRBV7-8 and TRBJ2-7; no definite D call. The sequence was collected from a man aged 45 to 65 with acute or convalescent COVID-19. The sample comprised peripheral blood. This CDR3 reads CASSSAYEQYF. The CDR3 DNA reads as TGTGCCAGCAGCTCCGCCTACGAGCAGTACTTC.